The 9 T cell receptor beta chains below were found in one sample sequenced in a study of response to subunit inactivated influenza vaccine (dated by TCRdb to the late 2010s). Library method: RT-PCR. The data were produced on an Illumina HiSeq 2500. Using fastp at Q25 and MiXCR, TCRdb reprocessed the public reads and kept productive beta chains. Each CDR3 protein gets just one entry, which takes the most common genes and DNA from the rows behind it. The sample profile shows roughly 790,000 distinct CDR3 sequences; approximately 22% of them were found once. The top ten hold roughly 10% of the sample. The specimen was PBMCs from blood, collected roughly 5 days after vaccination. The receptors derive from a man in his fifties who received an inactivated influenza vaccine. Donor details come from another sample of the same person, matched by shared clones.

J is TRBJ2-7 and V is TRBV2, with TRBD1 as a possible D gene (5 bases). This CDR3 region has 15 residues. From germline, CDR1 is SNHLY and CDR2 FYNNEI. The V gene lost 3 bases and the J gene lost 4 bases, with 16 bases spanning the gap. In DNA form, the CDR3 reads TGTGCCAGCAGTGAGAGATGGACACTAAGATACGAGCAGTACTTC. Translated, it gives CASSERWTLRYEQYF. The whole variable domain, remainder taken from reference TRBV2 and TRBJ2-7, is EPEVTQTPSHQVTQMGQEVILRCVPISNHLYFYWYRQILGQKVEFLVSFYNNEISEKSEIFDDQFSVERPDGSNFTLKIRSTKLEDSAMYFCASSERWTLRYEQYFGPGTRLTVT.

This clonotype was counted many times. This chain links TRBV6-4 with TRBJ2-2; D gene uncertain. The CDR3 totals 12 residues. Trimming stripped 3 bases from V and 3 bases from J, with 2 bases between. Germline loops: CDR1 MRHNA, CDR2 SNTAGT. The CDR3 DNA sequence: TGTGCCAGCAGTGAGGACACCGGGGAGCTGTTTTTT. Its translation is CASSEDTGELFF.

This clonotype has a handful of counts. At one end, the junction sequence differs from germline, possibly due to a read error. The gene calls are TRBV20-1 and TRBJ2-7, with D possibly matching TRBD1 (6 bases). The CDR3 covers 14 residues. Germline values: CDR1 DFQATT, CDR2 SNEGSKA (reference sequence). The CDR3 loop is CSAGDRRSSYEQYF. The CDR3 bases are TGCAGTGCTGGAGACAGGCGAAGCTCCTACGAGCAGTACTTC.

There are many counts of this clonotype. The chain links TRBV5-1 to TRBJ2-7, with 7 bases that match TRBD1. CDR1 and CDR2 from the germline V gene are SGHRS and YFSETQ. V was clipped by 4 bases and J by 2 bases; unmatched bases: 6. The CDR3 has 14 residues. This CDR3 reads CASSPGTETYEQYF. The CDR3 coding sequence is TGCGCCAGCAGCCCGGGGACAGAGACCTACGAGCAGTACTTC.

This clonotype was detected a few times. The chain joins TRBV20-1 to TRBJ1-5, with D perhaps TRBD1 (5 bases). CDR1 is DFQATT and CDR2 is SNEGSKA in the germline V gene (reference sequence). The CDR3 covers 15 residues. V dropped 2 bases and J dropped 3 bases, with 14 bases sitting between them. This chain's CDR3 is CSARPWGRANQPQHF. The CDR3 DNA reads as TGCAGTGCTAGACCCTGGGGCAGGGCCAATCAGCCCCAGCATTTT.

This clonotype was picked up a small number of times. The chain uses TRBV12-3 or TRBV12-4 and TRBJ2-5, with D hard to call. This CDR3 has 13 residues. The V end lost 7 bases, the J end lost 4 bases, and 13 bases lay between the germline ends. CDR3 DNA sequence: TGTGCCAGCACGGCGGAACCGGCAGAGACCCAGTACTTC. This codes for CASTAEPAETQYF.

This clonotype occurred a few times. V and J are TRBV5-1 and TRBJ2-2; 7 nucleotides agree with TRBD1. V trimming: 2 bases; J trimming: 0 bases; junction bases outside the gene matches: 1. The CDR3 has 15 residues. Germline-derived CDR1 and CDR2 are SGHRS and YFSETQ. The CDR3 sequence is CASSLQGSNTGELFF. Here the CDR3 DNA reads TGCGCCAGCAGCTTACAGGGGTCGAACACCGGGGAGCTGTTTTTT.

Ten or more counts support this clonotype. This chain uses TRBV7-9 with TRBJ2-7; D gene unclear. The CDR3 covers 12 residues. CDR1 and CDR2 from the germline V gene are SEHNR and FQNEAQ (reference sequence). V was pared by 2 bases and J by 6 bases, with 8 bases between. CDR3 nucleotide sequence: TGTGCCAGCAGCTTATCCCATGGCGAGCAGTACTTC. Protein: CASSLSHGEQYF.

The V call is TRBV12-3 or TRBV12-4, the J call TRBJ2-1; D ambiguous. The CDR3 extends over 13 amino acids. Trimming cost V 7 bases and J 8 bases, with 15 bases left between them. The CDR3 reads CASILFSTDEQFF. Written as DNA, the CDR3 is TGTGCCAGCATCCTCTTTTCGACCGATGAGCAGTTCTTC.